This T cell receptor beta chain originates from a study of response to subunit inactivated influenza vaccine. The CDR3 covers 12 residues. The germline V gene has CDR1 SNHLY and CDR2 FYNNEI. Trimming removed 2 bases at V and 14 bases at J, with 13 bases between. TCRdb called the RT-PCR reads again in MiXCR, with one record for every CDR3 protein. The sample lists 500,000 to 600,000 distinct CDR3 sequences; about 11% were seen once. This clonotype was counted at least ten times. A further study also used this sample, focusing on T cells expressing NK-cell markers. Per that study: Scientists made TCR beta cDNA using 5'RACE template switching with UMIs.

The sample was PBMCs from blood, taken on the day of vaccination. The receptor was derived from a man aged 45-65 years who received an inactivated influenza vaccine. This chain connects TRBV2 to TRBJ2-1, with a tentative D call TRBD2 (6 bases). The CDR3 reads CASSELGSSKFF. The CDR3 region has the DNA TGTGCCAGCAGTGAACTCGGGAGTAGTAAGTTCTTC.